The 3 T cell receptor beta chains in this list originate from one sample, sequenced in a study of control samples from healthy donors and cancer patients. Method: immunoSEQ multiplex PCR; TCRdb's copy keeps in-frame clones and lacks some. This table holds 4,500 to 7,000 clones, 84% found once. Specimen: formalin-fixed, paraffin-embedded tissue. Every receptor here comes from a female donor with lung cancer.

There are a few counts of this clone. The chain combines TRBV29-1 with TRBJ1-1; D is unclear. The CDR3 has 10 residues. Germline loops: CDR1 SQVTM, CDR2 ANQGSEA. V lost 6 bases and J 3 bases, leaving 5 bases between the germline ends. CDR3 residues: CSVRDTEAFF. The CDR3 bases are TGCAGCGTGCGAGACACTGAAGCTTTCTTT.

The chain couples TRBV25-1 to TRBJ2-1; a possible D gene is TRBD2 (5 bases). The CDR3 totals 15 residues. Looked up from germline, CDR1 is MGHDK and CDR2 is SYGVNS. Trimming took off 4 bases at V and 5 bases at J, with 15 bases between the two ends. The CDR3 DNA follows: TGTGCCAGCAGTGGGGAGCCCTCAAGGCACAATGAGCAGTTCTTC. Residues: CASSGEPSRHNEQFF.

The gene calls are TRBV5-1 and TRBJ1-2, with unresolved D. The CDR3 spans 15 residues. Germline CDR1 reads SGHRS; CDR2 reads YFSETQ. Trimming cost V 1 base and J 0 bases, with 10 bases left between them. The CDR3 protein is CASSLFSDANYGYTF. CDR3 sequence (DNA): TGCGCCAGCAGCTTGTTCAGCGATGCTAACTATGGCTACACCTTC.